A single sample gave rise to the 3 T cell receptor beta chains below, sequenced in a study of T-cell memory formation after mild COVID-19. TCRdb redid the calling of the 5' RACE reads with MiXCR, one entry per CDR3 protein. The sample contains under 200,000 distinct CDR3 sequences, 30% to 35% of which appear only once. Specimen: PBMCs or a T cell subset sorted from them (not recorded which). Source of these receptors: an adult woman who had mild COVID-19 (a few samples of this study predate the infection). Cell type and time point are not known.

The chain is built from TRBV7-3 and TRBJ2-3, with D tentatively TRBD2 (5 bases). The V and J ends lost 2 bases and 3 bases respectively, with 9 bases between them. CDR3 size: 14 residues. The V gene's germline CDR1 is SGHTA and CDR2 FQGTGA. This chain's CDR3 is CASSLLTGTDTQYF. The CDR3, as DNA: TGTGCCAGCAGCTTATTGACGGGGACAGATACGCAGTATTTT.

This clonotype was seen a single time. The V gene is TRBV5-1, the J gene TRBJ2-7, with TRBD2 as a possible D gene (7 bases). This CDR3 spans 17 amino acids. CDR1 is SGHRS and CDR2 is YFSETQ in the germline V gene. V dropped 4 bases and J dropped 0 bases, with 20 bases sitting between them. This chain's CDR3 is CASSPGAGALSSYEQYF. As DNA, the CDR3 is TGCGCCAGCAGCCCGGGTGCGGGGGCCCTGAGCTCCTACGAGCAGTACTTC.

J is TRBJ2-3 and V is TRBV6-5; TRBD2 matches at 8 bases. V trimming: 8 bases; J trimming: 4 bases; junction bases outside the gene matches: 11. The CDR3 spans 15 residues. Germline-derived CDR1 and CDR2 are MNHEY and SVGAGI. The CDR3 DNA sequence: TGTGCCAGCGGACTGAGCGGGAGAAGCGCAGATACGCAGTATTTT. Translated, it gives CASGLSGRSADTQYF.